This T cell receptor beta chain derives from a study of blood T cell repertoires in COVID-19. Study information: Sites in the United States, Italy and Spain provided acute and convalescent COVID-19 samples.

Ages ranged from about 18 to 89 years, with residence in fewer than 25 US areas. Self-reported history from a screening survey and questionnaire set each donor's cohort. Unmatched junction bases numbered 12, after V lost 5 bases and J lost 6 bases. From germline, CDR1 is SEHNR and CDR2 FQNEAQ (reference sequence). The CDR3 consists of 15 residues. Authors' processing steps: Amplifying reference gene primers gave estimates of nucleated cell counts. Using immunoSEQ multiplex PCR, the repertoire was profiled, and TCRdb retains in-frame clones only, with some absent. The DNA gave D and trimming, while V, J and clone size come from that table. Of some 220,000 clones listed, roughly 80% are singletons.

The V and J genes are TRBV7-9 and TRBJ2-7; TRBD1 matches at 8 bases. The receptor's source is a middle-aged woman with acute COVID-19. Sequences were obtained from PBMCs or T cells enriched from blood (not recorded which). This chain's CDR3 is CASSTRSDRDREQYF. The CDR3 bases are TGTGCCAGCAGCACCAGGTCGGACAGGGATCGCGAGCAGTACTTC.